This T cell receptor (beta chain) is from a study of blood T cells in healthy people across ages. General study points: Considered underestimates were the diversity estimates obtained from one million T cells.

Each of the donors had 9 to 10 milliliters of peripheral blood drawn into EDTA-treated Vacutainer tubes. Remarks on this clonotype: Its matching antigen is unknown.

Losses at the gene ends were 8 bases for V and 5 bases for J; bases not matched to a gene: 11. This CDR3 is 14 amino acids long. Germline loops: CDR1 SQVTM, CDR2 ANQGSEA. Sample-barcoded 5' priming and a J-beta primer mix drove a second PCR of about 6 to 11 cycles. Via MiXCR, TCRdb re-called the 5' RACE reads, giving one row per CDR3 protein. The sample lists 1,500,000 or so distinct CDR3 sequences, 42% occurring once. The material sequenced was blood. This chain joins TRBV29-1 and TRBJ2-5; TRBD2 agrees at 10 bases. The clonotype comes from a woman between 18 and 29 years old in good health. Here the CDR3 reads CSFYVAGGGETQYF. For the CDR3, the DNA is TGCAGCTTTTACGTAGCGGGAGGAGGGGAGACCCAGTACTTC. The full variable domain, its missing parts supplied by reference TRBV29-1 and TRBJ2-5, is SAVISQKPSRDICQRGTSLTIQCQVDSQVTMMFWYRQQPGQSLTLIATANQGSEATYESGFVIDKFPISRPNLTFSTLTVSNMSPEDSSIYLCSFYVAGGGETQYFGPGTRLLVL.